The text below deals with one TCR beta chain. The data originate from a study of T cells expressing NK-cell markers. The CDR3 is 16 residues long. Germline CDR1 reads SGHRS; CDR2 reads YFSETQ. TCRdb reworked the 5' RACE reads into one entry per CDR3 protein, no DNA. The sample totals approximately 550,000 distinct CDR3 sequences; its top ten clones hold approximately 4%. Sequencing was performed on blood T cells: a sorted CD56 or NKG2C T cell subset, CD4+ or CD8+ T cells, or bulk PBMC T cells (not recorded which). The sequence came from a man aged 18 to 29 in good health. The chain combines TRBV5-1 with TRBJ2-3; TCRdb proposes TRBD2, but this gene call is untestable without DNA. This chain's CDR3 is CASSPYRRGGSDTQYF. Using reference TRBV5-1 and TRBJ2-3 for the parts outside the CDR3, the full variable domain is KAGVTQTPRYLIKTRGQQVTLSCSPISGHRSVSWYQQTPGQGLQFLFEYFSETQRNKGNFPGRFSGRQFSNSRSEMNVSTLELGDSALYLCASSPYRRGGSDTQYFGPGTRLTVL.